The present entry profiles one TCR beta chain with its context. Its specificity is unknown. The sample belongs to a study of beta chain features in type 1 diabetes. Study-wide background: In all, roughly 98,000,000 sorted cells from all samples were analyzed. Study-wide points: Moderately but significantly shorter TCRB CDR3s were found in Type 1 diabetes patients in all four CD4+ subsets. VDJ junctions sequenced from type 1 diabetes patients showed fewer insertions and more deletions.

Of the isolated RNA, all was reverse transcribed, and so the sequenced material was expressed TCRB transcripts. Assay: immunoSEQ multiplex PCR; the TCRdb copy retains only in-frame clones and omits some. Among 200,000 to 300,000 clones listed, approximately 11% were seen once. Germline CDR1 LGHNA, CDR2 YNFKEQ. J was trimmed by 1 base and V by 4 bases; bases with no gene match: 8. There are 17 residues in the CDR3. Sequencing used naive CD4+ T cells from blood. V is TRBV4-2 and J is TRBJ2-4; 9 bases align to TRBD2. The sequence came from a man younger than 40 with type 1 diabetes. The CDR3 DNA follows: TGTGCCAGCAGCCCCCGACTAGCGGAAAAGGCCAAAAACATTCAGTACTTC. This sequence encodes CASSPRLAEKAKNIQYF.